Given below is one T cell receptor beta chain in context. Its specificity is unknown. The TCR beta profiling, which covered VDJ combination and CDR3 sequence, was carried out using genomic DNA as the template. TCRdb re-analysed the reads in MiXCR, keeping a single row per CDR3 protein. Of around 130,000 distinct CDR3 sequences listed, over 55% are singletons. Germline CDR1 SQVTM, CDR2 ANQGSEA. Losses at the gene ends were 7 bases for V and 2 bases for J; bases not matched to a gene: 8. The CDR3 covers 15 residues. These data are taken from a study of CD8+CD57+ T cells in acquired aplastic anemia. Study context: The DNA of sorted CD4+ and CD8+ cells averaged 3.2 ug.

Findings and limits, study-wide: Between patients and controls, twenty-nine CD8+ CDR3 sequences were found in common.

Flow cytometry had shown expanded CD8+CD57+ cells in the patients chosen for sequencing. The chain links TRBV29-1 to TRBJ2-6, with 7 bases that match TRBD1. This TCR came from a human donor with aplastic anemia. The sample comprised sorted CD4+, CD8+, or CD8+CD57+ T cells (not recorded which) from PBMCs. The DNA of the CDR3 is TGCAGCGCGAATACAGGGGCTGCTGGGGCCAACGTCCTGACTTTC. It is translated as CSANTGAAGANVLTF.